Reported below is one T cell receptor (beta chain). This clone occurred once. Its antigen remains undetermined. One base away there is no much larger clone; base qualities are not given. A single peripheral blood draw of around 100 mL on average was collected from each donor into heparinised tubes. Using a panel that included CD45RO, CCR7, CD25, CD127, CD95 and CD27, naive, central memory, regulatory and stem cell-like memory CD4+ T cells were sorted on a BD FACSAria II. Purity was above 98% for every sorted population. PBMCs were separated immediately by Lymphoprep density gradient centrifugation and were stained directly, without being cultured. To minimize batch effects, samples were stained and sorted in pairs, one healthy donor with one patient per experiment. These data originate in a study of beta chain features in type 1 diabetes (dated by TCRdb to the late 2010s). A note on the overall study: Mean age, gender distribution, total cell number and subset yield did not differ between patients and healthy donors. A total of 85 million to 110 million sorted cells were examined across all samples, and RNA yield correlated strongly with the number of cells per subset. In the study, recently diagnosed type 1 diabetes patients and matched healthy donors were compared on the TCRB repertoires of their sorted circulating CD4+ T cell subsets. Regulatory and stem cell-like memory subsets were isolated from only 8 patients and 8 healthy donors, whereas naive and central memory subsets came from all 30 or so donors. Overall results and qualifications from the work: Because cDNA was sequenced instead of genomic DNA, highly expressing activated cells could be over-represented, though the groups showed no difference in activation or CD3 levels. Naive, central memory and regulatory TCRB repertoires appeared to be more alike among patients than among healthy donors. At VDJ recombination sites, patients with type 1 diabetes made fewer insertions and deleted more nucleotides, a pattern implying thymic rearrangement abnormalities. Because the HLA sub-analyses included only small numbers of individuals, any influence of HLA type on TCRB rearrangement was left unresolved. Type 1 diabetes patients showed a moderate but significant shortening of TCRB CDR3 length in all four CD4+ subsets. Shorter templates might have been favored by PCR, but patient and control samples were amplified and corrected together, so both groups would have been affected equally by any skew.

The entire isolated RNA was reverse transcribed using the High Capacity cDNA Reverse Transcription Kit, and thus expressed TCRB transcripts were sequenced. For stem cell-like memory T cell samples, survey-depth immunoSEQ sequencing was used, averaging about 940,000 total reads per sample. Sorted cells were lysed in RLT buffer, and RNA was extracted using DNase-treated RNeasy Micro or Mini kits according to cell number. To prevent cross-contamination, every cell subset was processed on its own, while patient and healthy donor samples were processed together. The immunoSEQ multiplex PCR was used to amplify TCRB sequences from cDNA, yielding 87-bp fragments that span the CDR3 region. Sequencing of the amplicons was done on the Illumina HiSeq platform. Per the authors' processing: Synthetic template baselines were used to correct PCR bias computationally, reads within Hamming distance 2 were collapsed, and singletons that could not be merged were discarded. Reads were aligned against IMGT to assign V, D and J genes, CDR3 length and insertions or deletions at six rearrangement sites. Clonotype counts were normalized to sorted cell number within each subset before computing true diversity and Gini coefficients with the tcR R package. The overlap coefficient, calculated on TCRB nucleotide sequences, was used to quantify repertoire sharing. The clones in this table, taken by TCRdb from immuneACCESS, are in-frame only. Not every clone is retained; where verified, under half of the shortfall comes from an unresolved V gene, and the cause of the rest is unknown. V, J and clone size derive from that table, while D and trimming were established from the DNA sequence. The sample contains about 15,000 clones, approximately 45% of them found a single time. 0.45% to 0.65% of the sample belongs to the ten largest clones.

The TCR sequence derives from a middle-aged woman in good health. Sample: stem cell memory CD4+ T cells from blood. The cell subset or site label of this sample denotes: stem cell-like memory CD4+ T cells.

The sequenced DNA is TGCGCCAGCAGTCGGACAGCTAAAGGAAACACCGGGGAGCTGTTTTTT. Its coded protein is CASSRTAKGNTGELFF. This chain joins TRBV5-1 to TRBJ2-2, with TRBD1 perhaps the D gene, on 6 matching bases. Cut back by 5 bases and 2 bases, the V and J ends lie 16 bases apart. From the germline V gene, CDR1 is SGHRS and CDR2 is YFSETQ. The CDR3 contains 16 residues, cysteine and phenylalanine counted. Only CDR3 DNA remains: 48 bases, in frame from the first base.